A selection of T cell receptor beta chains follows, all from one sample in a study of identical twins. TCRdb itself ran the 5' RACE reads through MiXCR, one entry per CDR3 protein. Altogether about 890,000 distinct CDR3 sequences are present, about 12% being singletons, with the ten largest covering around 1.5%. The sample was also reused in another study, on yellow fever vaccine responses in identical twins.

The sequencing input was PBMCs. The receptor source for this set is a woman aged 18 to 35 in good health. CDR3s include the opening cysteine and the closing phenylalanine or tryptophan. D genes are given only for firm matches.

d_call cdr3_length v_call cdr3_aa
. 14 TRBV9 CASSVVPANTEAFF
TRBD2 17 TRBV3-1 CASSQVSQRGDQETQYF
. 15 TRBV28 CASSSGTSEIEPQHF
TRBD2 16 TRBV20-1 CSARGSGGATYNEQFF
. 12 TRBV7-8 CASSRDGYGYTF
. 13 TRBV29-1 CSVGRTSTDTQYF
TRBD1 19 TRBV4-1 CASSRGGQGARAGANVLTF
TRBD2 16 TRBV7-2 CASSFRLAGGQETQYF
. 16 TRBV20-1 CSASPAGPEGGTEAFF
. 15 TRBV6-5 CASSYIAGTQETQYF
. 13 TRBV10-3 CAISPTLAHEAFF
. 18 TRBV20-1 CSATTEDGIGSYNSPLHF
. 13 TRBV5-1 CASSLAPSGELFF
TRBD1 13 TRBV2 CASAQGGNQPQHF
TRBD1 14 TRBV15 CATSRRRGQETQYF
TRBD1 13 TRBV7-8 CAGAGAGTEPQHF
TRBD1 18 TRBV7-7 CASSPGTGILANTGELFF
. 16 TRBV5-1 CASSLAYGPSTDTQYF
. 15 TRBV7-2 CASSYQGIGVGEQFF
. 14 TRBV20-1 CSAPLRLGTDTQYF
TRBD1 15 TRBV7-4 CASGGTAYSNQPQHF
. 14 TRBV7-7 CASSPLLSPYEQYF
. 15 TRBV21-1 CASSTRDTGGETQYF
. 16 TRBV15 CATSREGVGVGGEQFF
. 14 TRBV12-3/TRBV12-4 CASSPSYSYNEQFF
. 11 TRBV20-1 CSAPTVDEQYF
TRBD2 15 TRBV7-6 CASSFFSGSDNEQFF
. 12 TRBV12-3/TRBV12-4 CASTMGSYEQYF
. 16 TRBV11-2 CASSLGPSGTLETQYF
TRBD2 18 TRBV20-1 CSARDPGTSGTSEETQYF
TRBD2 16 TRBV24-1 CATSEPSGRALDEQFF
. 12 TRBV5-1 CASSVDLGEQYF
TRBD1 16 TRBV6-1 CASSPLTGGLAYGYTF
TRBD2 18 TRBV6-5 CASSYSKLAGMRYNEQFF
TRBD2 18 TRBV7-8 CASSLETRTSGSTYEQYF
. 14 TRBV12-3/TRBV12-4 CASIRELKVGELFF
TRBD1 14 TRBV20-1 CSATRQGLGETQYF
. 12 TRBV20-1 CSASTATYEQYF
TRBD2 13 TRBV29-1 CSVAVTSGGTQYF
. 13 TRBV2 CASSGTSGDTQYF
. 15 TRBV29-1 CSVDGNSAKTDTQYF
TRBD2 14 TRBV12-3/TRBV12-4 CASTWTSGTGELFF
TRBD2 16 TRBV9 CASSVSGISPLYEQYF
. 14 TRBV20-1 CSARDRTLAFEQFF
. 12 TRBV12-3/TRBV12-4 CASTQGSYGYTF
TRBD2 17 TRBV6-5 CASSYGTGGGNGREQYF
. 15 TRBV4-1 CASSARPGPAETQYF
TRBD1 15 TRBV20-1 CSARGQGIGNEKLFF
. 14 TRBV11-2 CASSLTGLHETQYF
TRBD1 11 TRBV29-1 CSGWTGLGYTF
TRBD1 14 TRBV5-1 CASTAGGVQETQYF